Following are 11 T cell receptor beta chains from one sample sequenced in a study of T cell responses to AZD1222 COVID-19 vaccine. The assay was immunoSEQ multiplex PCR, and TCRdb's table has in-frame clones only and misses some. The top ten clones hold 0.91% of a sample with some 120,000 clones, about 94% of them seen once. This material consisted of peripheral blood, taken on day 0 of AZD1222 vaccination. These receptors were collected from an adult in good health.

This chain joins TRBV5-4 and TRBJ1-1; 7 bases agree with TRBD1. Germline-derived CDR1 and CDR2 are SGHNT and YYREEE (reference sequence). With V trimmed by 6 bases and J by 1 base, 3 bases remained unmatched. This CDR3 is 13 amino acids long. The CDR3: CASTRQGNTEAFF. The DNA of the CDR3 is TGTGCCAGCACCAGACAGGGGAACACTGAAGCTTTCTTT.

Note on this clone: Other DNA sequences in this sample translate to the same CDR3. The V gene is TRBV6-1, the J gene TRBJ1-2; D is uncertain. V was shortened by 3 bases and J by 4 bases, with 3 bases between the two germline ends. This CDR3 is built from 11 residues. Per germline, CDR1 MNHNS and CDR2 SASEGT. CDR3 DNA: TGTGCCAGCAGTGAGGGCTATGGCTACACCTTC. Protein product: CASSEGYGYTF.

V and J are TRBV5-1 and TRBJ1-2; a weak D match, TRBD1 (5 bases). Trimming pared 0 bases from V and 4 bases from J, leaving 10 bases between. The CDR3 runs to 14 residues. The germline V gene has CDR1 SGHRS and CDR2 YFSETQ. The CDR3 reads CASSLGTGGYGYTF. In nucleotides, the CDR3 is TGCGCCAGCAGCTTGGGAACGGGGGGCTATGGCTACACCTTC.

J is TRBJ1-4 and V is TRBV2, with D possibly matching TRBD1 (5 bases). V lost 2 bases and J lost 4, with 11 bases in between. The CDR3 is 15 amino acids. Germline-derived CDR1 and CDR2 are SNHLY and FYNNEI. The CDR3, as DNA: TGTGCCAGCAGTGAACAGGGCGGTGATAATGAAAAACTGTTTTTT. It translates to CASSEQGGDNEKLFF. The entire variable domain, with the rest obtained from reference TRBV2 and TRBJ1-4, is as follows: EPEVTQTPSHQVTQMGQEVILRCVPISNHLYFYWYRQILGQKVEFLVSFYNNEISEKSEIFDDQFSVERPDGSNFTLKIRSTKLEDSAMYFCASSEQGGDNEKLFFGSGTQLSVL.

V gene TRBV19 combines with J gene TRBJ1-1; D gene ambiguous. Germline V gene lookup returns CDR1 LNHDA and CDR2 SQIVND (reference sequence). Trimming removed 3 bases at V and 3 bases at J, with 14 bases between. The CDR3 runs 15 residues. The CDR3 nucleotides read TGTGCCAGTAGTATCCATGGTAGGTCGGACACTGAAGCTTTCTTT. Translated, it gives CASSIHGRSDTEAFF. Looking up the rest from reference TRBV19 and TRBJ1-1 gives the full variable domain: DGGITQSPKYLFRKEGQNVTLSCEQNLNHDAMYWYRQDPGQGLRLIYYSQIVNDFQKGDIAEGYSVSREKKESFPLTVTSAQKNPTAFYLCASSIHGRSDTEAFFGQGTRLTVV.

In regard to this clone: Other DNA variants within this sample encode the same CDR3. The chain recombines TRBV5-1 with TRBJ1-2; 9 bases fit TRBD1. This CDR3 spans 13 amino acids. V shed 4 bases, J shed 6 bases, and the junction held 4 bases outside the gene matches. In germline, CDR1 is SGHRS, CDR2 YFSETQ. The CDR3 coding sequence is TGCGCCAGCAGCCCGGGACAGGGCCATGGCTACACCTTC. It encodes CASSPGQGHGYTF.

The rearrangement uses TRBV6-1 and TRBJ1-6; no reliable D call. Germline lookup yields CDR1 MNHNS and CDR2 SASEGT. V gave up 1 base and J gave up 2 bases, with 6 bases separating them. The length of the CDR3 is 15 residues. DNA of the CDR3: TGTGCCAGCAGTGAAGGGCAGACCTATAATTCACCCCTCCACTTT. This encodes CASSEGQTYNSPLHF.

CDR3: CASSDGFYGYTF. The CDR3 DNA is TGTGCCAGCAGCGATGGATTTTATGGCTACACCTTC. The V and J genes are TRBV9 and TRBJ1-2; D is uncertain. Trimming stripped 3 bases from V and 5 bases from J, with 8 bases between. This CDR3 spans 12 amino acids. Per germline, CDR1 SGDLS and CDR2 YYNGEE. Full variable domain (rest looked up from reference TRBV9 and TRBJ1-2): DSGVTQTPKHLITATGQRVTLRCSPRSGDLSVYWYQQSLDQGLQFLIQYYNGEERAKGNILERFSAQQFPDLHSELNLSSLELGDSALYFCASSDGFYGYTFGSGTRLTVV.

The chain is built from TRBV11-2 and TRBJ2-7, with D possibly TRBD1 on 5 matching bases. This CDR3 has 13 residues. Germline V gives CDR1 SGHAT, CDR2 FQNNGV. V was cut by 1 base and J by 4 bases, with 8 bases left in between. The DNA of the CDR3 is TGTGCCAGCAGCTTAGGGGGCCTATACGAGCAGTACTTC. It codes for CASSLGGLYEQYF.

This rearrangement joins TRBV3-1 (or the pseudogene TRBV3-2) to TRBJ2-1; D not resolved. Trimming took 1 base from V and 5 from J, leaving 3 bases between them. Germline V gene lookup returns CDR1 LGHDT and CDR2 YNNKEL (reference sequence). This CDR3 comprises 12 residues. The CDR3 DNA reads TGTGCCAGCAGCCAAGTAGACAATGAGCAGTTCTTC. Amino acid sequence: CASSQVDNEQFF.

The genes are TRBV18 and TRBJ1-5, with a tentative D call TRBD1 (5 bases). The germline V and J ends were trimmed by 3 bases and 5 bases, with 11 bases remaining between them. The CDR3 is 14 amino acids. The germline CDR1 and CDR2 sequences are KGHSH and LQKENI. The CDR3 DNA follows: TGTGCCAGCTCACCCGGGGCTTACGATCAGCCCCAGCATTTT. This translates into CASSPGAYDQPQHF.